This T cell receptor beta chain was sequenced for a study of T-cell memory formation after mild COVID-19. This CDR3 is built from 14 residues. V lost 3 bases and J lost 3, with 11 bases in between. The germline V gene has CDR1 MGHRA and CDR2 YSYEKL. TCRdb re-analysed the 5' RACE reads in MiXCR, keeping a single row per CDR3 protein. The sample records about 430,000 distinct CDR3 sequences, less than 25% being singletons. This clonotype showed up just a few times. The sample consisted of PBMCs or a T cell subset sorted from them (not recorded which). The genes are TRBV4-1 and TRBJ1-2, with no clear D. This receptor was identified in an adult woman who had mild COVID-19 (a few samples of this study predate the infection). Cell type and time point are not known. The chain's CDR3 is CASSHQWGDYGYTF. The CDR3 DNA follows: TGCGCCAGCAGCCATCAGTGGGGAGACTATGGCTACACCTTC.